Shown below are 29 T cell receptor beta chains from a single sample sequenced in a study of T-cell memory formation after mild COVID-19. Each CDR3 protein gets one entry after TCRdb re-called the 5' RACE reads with MiXCR. The sample yields about 57,000 distinct CDR3 sequences, 10% to 15% seen once. Input material: PBMCs or a T cell subset sorted from them (not recorded which). These receptors came from a young man who had mild COVID-19 (a few samples of this study predate the infection). Cell type and time point are not known.

In this sample, this clonotype turned up many times. The CDR3 DNA follows: TGTGCCATCAGTTCTCCAAACAGGGGCCTCGGCACTGAAGCTTTCTTT. Its protein is CAISSPNRGLGTEAFF. The chain is built from TRBV10-3 and TRBJ1-1; 7 nucleotides agree with TRBD1. Germline lookup yields CDR1 ENHRY and CDR2 SYGVKD. With 5 bases clipped from V and 4 bases from J, the junction kept 13 bases outside the gene matches. This CDR3 comprises 16 residues.

This clonotype was seen only a few times. The chain couples TRBV5-1 to TRBJ2-3; 8 bases are shared with TRBD1. Germline assignment: CDR1 SGHRS and CDR2 YFSETQ. Unmatched junction bases numbered 8, after V lost 4 bases and J lost 4 bases. CDR3 size: 15 residues. The CDR3 region is CASSGAGTGADTQYF. In nucleotides, the CDR3 is TGCGCCAGCAGCGGAGCCGGGACAGGCGCAGATACGCAGTATTTT.

The rearrangement uses TRBV12-3 or TRBV12-4 and TRBJ2-5; D unclear. V gave up 3 bases and J gave up 4 bases, with 12 bases separating them. This CDR3 region has 14 residues. CDR3: CASSLLAVLETQYF. The CDR3 DNA follows: TGTGCCAGCAGTTTGTTAGCCGTGTTAGAGACCCAGTACTTC.

This clonotype occurred a few times. V and J are TRBV10-2 and TRBJ1-2, with D perhaps matching TRBD1 (5 bases). Germline V gene lookup returns CDR1 WSHSY and CDR2 SAAADI. The V end was cut by 4 bases, the J end by 7 bases, with 19 bases between. The CDR3 length is 15 residues. The CDR3 region has the DNA TGCGCCAGCAGTGGCCCGATCGGGACTCTAGGTGGCTACACCTTC. This codes for CASSGPIGTLGGYTF.

This clonotype was counted many times. This chain links TRBV12-3 or TRBV12-4 with TRBJ2-2, with D unresolved. The length of the CDR3 is 14 residues. V was cut by 3 bases and J by 2 bases, with 7 bases left in between. For the CDR3, the DNA is TGTGCCAGCAGTTTCGGCTTAAACACCGGGGAGCTGTTTTTT. This codes for CASSFGLNTGELFF.

This clonotype was picked up a small number of times. The chain has TRBV10-3 and TRBJ1-5; TRBD1 is a possible D gene (5 bases). The V gene lost 4 bases and the J gene lost 7 bases, with 14 bases spanning the gap. The CDR3 runs 14 residues. In germline, CDR1 is ENHRY, CDR2 SYGVKD. In nucleotides, the CDR3 is TGTGCCATCAGTGGGGAGGGACCGCGACAGCCCCAGCATTTT. It translates to CAISGEGPRQPQHF.

The chain employs TRBV6-5 and TRBJ2-7, with D unclear. CDR1 and CDR2 from the germline V gene are MNHEY and SVGAGI. CDR3 length: 14 amino acids. The V end was cut by 4 bases, the J end by 2 bases, with 12 bases between. CDR3 coding DNA: TGTGCCAGCAGTTGGACCGTAGATACCTACGAGCAGTACTTC. Translated: CASSWTVDTYEQYF.

This clonotype was counted at least ten times. This chain joins TRBV24-1 and TRBJ1-2; 10 nucleotides agree with TRBD1. J gave up 4 bases and V 9 bases, and 25 bases lay outside the gene matches. CDR1 and CDR2 from the germline V gene are KGHDR and SFDVKD. The CDR3 length is 20 residues. CDR3 coding DNA: TGTGCCACCGGCCCCCGTCGCAACCTATGGGACAGGGGATCCCCCTATGGCTACACCTTC. Its protein is CATGPRRNLWDRGSPYGYTF.

This clonotype has a single count. The rearrangement joins TRBV7-9 to TRBJ1-3; D not certain. The V end lost 3 bases, the J end lost 4 bases, and 7 bases lay between the germline ends. Per germline, CDR1 SEHNR and CDR2 FQNEAQ (reference sequence). This CDR3 region has 13 residues. In DNA form, the CDR3 reads TGTGCCAGCAGCTTCGAGGTCGGAAACACCATATATTTT. It is translated as CASSFEVGNTIYF. The complete variable domain, with remaining parts taken from reference TRBV7-9 and TRBJ1-3, reads DTGVSQNPRHKITKRGQNVTFRCDPISEHNRLYWYRQTLGQGPEFLTYFQNEAQLEKSRLLSDRFSAERPKGSFSTLEIQRTEQGDSAMYLCASSFEVGNTIYFGEGSWLTVV.

The V gene is TRBV5-1, the J gene TRBJ2-3; TRBD1 or TRBD2 may be the D gene (5 bases each). From germline, CDR1 is SGHRS and CDR2 YFSETQ. The CDR3 extends over 15 amino acids. V was clipped by 0 bases and J by 6 bases, with 14 bases between them. CDR3 coding DNA: TGCGCCAGCAGCTTGGCCGGGACGGAACCTGATACGCAGTATTTT. It encodes CASSLAGTEPDTQYF.

This clonotype was observed at least ten times. The CDR3 DNA reads TGTGCCAGCTCACCGCCAGGACTAGCGGGGGACAGTCTAGAGACCCAGTACTTC. This codes for CASSPPGLAGDSLETQYF. This chain connects TRBV18 to TRBJ2-5, with 13 bases aligning to TRBD2. The CDR3 has 18 residues. The trim removed 3 bases at V and 4 bases at J, leaving 11 bases unmatched. Germline V gene data show CDR1 as KGHSH and CDR2 as LQKENI.

The chain carries TRBV7-2 and TRBJ2-7; D remains ambiguous. The CDR3 has 13 amino acids. V was pared by 4 bases and J by 5 bases, with 12 bases between. Germline V gene sequence: CDR1 SGHTA, CDR2 FQGNSA. CDR3 region: CASSSRFGNEQYV. The DNA of the CDR3 is TGTGCCAGCAGCTCCAGATTCGGTAACGAGCAGTACGTC.

The V call is TRBV7-9, the J call TRBJ2-4; TRBD1 matches at 7 bases. The germline V gene encodes CDR1 SEHNR and CDR2 FQNEAQ (reference sequence). This CDR3 is built from 13 residues. The ends lost 0 bases at V and 10 bases at J; junction bases unmatched: 3. In nucleotides, the CDR3 is TGTGCCAGCAGCTTAGCCGGGACAGAAATTCAGTACTTC. Protein sequence: CASSLAGTEIQYF.

The V and J genes are TRBV18 and TRBJ1-5; tentative D call: TRBD1 (6 bases). The CDR3 covers 13 residues. V was pared by 5 bases and J by 5 bases, with 10 bases between. From germline, CDR1 is KGHSH and CDR2 LQKENI. CDR3 protein: CASSSSGDQPQHF. The DNA of the CDR3 is TGTGCCAGCTCATCCTCAGGGGATCAGCCCCAGCATTTT.

This clonotype was recorded at least ten times. CDR3 in amino acids: CASSSGQGKISPLHF. CDR3 in DNA: TGTGCCAGCAGCTCGGGACAGGGGAAAATCTCACCCCTCCACTTT. V usage is TRBV7-6 and J usage is TRBJ1-6; 10 bases map to TRBD1. The ends lost 4 bases at V and 10 bases at J; junction bases unmatched: 7. Germline loops: CDR1 SGHVS, CDR2 FNYEAQ. This CDR3 spans 15 amino acids.

There are a few counts of this clonotype. CDR3 nucleotides: TGTGCCAGTAGCGCTCCTGATTCGGAGGGATATGGCTACACCTTC. Protein sequence: CASSAPDSEGYGYTF. The chain joins TRBV19 to TRBJ1-2; D call uncertain. Between the trimmed V and J ends, which lost 6 bases and 5 bases, there was a span of 19 bases. The germline gives CDR1 LNHDA, CDR2 SQIVND (reference sequence). The CDR3 is 15 residues long.

The chain carries TRBV20-1 and TRBJ2-3; no firm D call. The CDR3 sequence is 13 residues long. V lost 3 bases, J lost 7 bases, and 14 bases lay in between. Germline CDR1 is DFQATT and CDR2 is SNEGSKA (reference sequence). The CDR3 here is CSASSMATNTQYF. The CDR3 nucleotides read TGCAGTGCTAGTAGTATGGCTACAAATACGCAGTATTTT.

The table lists this clonotype with a count of one. Written as DNA, the CDR3 is TGTGCCAGCAGCTTGGTAACCGGACATCCGTTGAACACTGAAGCTTTCTTT. This gives the protein CASSLVTGHPLNTEAFF. The chain recombines TRBV5-7 with TRBJ1-1; possible D gene TRBD1, 5 bases. TRBV5-7 falls under the ORF class, with uncertain function. This CDR3 is 17 amino acids long. V lost 0 bases to trimming and J lost 0 bases, with 15 bases between them.

Many counts were recorded for this clonotype. V is TRBV12-3 or TRBV12-4 and J is TRBJ2-6; D assignment may be TRBD1 or TRBD2 (5 bases each). There are 15 residues in the CDR3. Trimming took off 2 bases at V and 12 bases at J, with 17 bases between the two ends. The CDR3 spells CASSLRGLQAGVLTF. CDR3 DNA: TGTGCCAGCAGTTTACGGGGCCTGCAGGCTGGCGTCCTGACTTTC.

There are many counts of this clonotype. This chain connects TRBV7-2 to TRBJ2-3; D gene uncertain. V lost 4 bases and J 4 bases, leaving 9 bases between the germline ends. The length of the CDR3 is 13 residues. CDR1 and CDR2 (germline): SGHTA, FQGNSA. The CDR3 is CASSSTGADTQYF. The CDR3 DNA follows: TGTGCCAGCAGCTCCACCGGCGCAGATACGCAGTATTTT.

This clonotype was seen a handful of times. V is TRBV20-1 and J is TRBJ1-2; 8 bases are a match to TRBD1. V lost 6 bases and J lost 5; bases outside the gene matches: 11. Per the germline V gene, CDR1 is DFQATT and CDR2 is SNEGSKA (reference sequence). This CDR3 spans 14 amino acids. CDR3 coding DNA: TGCAGTGCCACCCCAGGGGGCTCCCGTTATGGCTACACCTTC. Amino acid sequence: CSATPGGSRYGYTF.

This clonotype was seen repeatedly, ten times or more. The chain carries TRBV5-1 and TRBJ2-7; 8 bases map to TRBD1. With V trimmed by 4 bases and J by 2 bases, 11 bases remained unmatched. Germline-derived CDR1 and CDR2 are SGHRS and YFSETQ. The CDR3 is 16 amino acids. CDR3 sequence: CASSPGTGRPAYEQYF. The CDR3 DNA reads as TGCGCCAGCAGCCCCGGGACAGGCCGACCTGCCTACGAGCAGTACTTC.

This clonotype appeared many times. The J gene is TRBJ2-7, the V gene TRBV10-2, with D perhaps TRBD1 (5 bases). Germline CDR1 is WSHSY and CDR2 is SAAADI. The CDR3 contains 15 residues. V was cut by 4 bases and J by 0 bases, with 13 bases left in between. CDR3 sequence (DNA): TGCGCCAGCAGTGGTTGGCAGGGCAGCTCCTACGAGCAGTACTTC. This gives the protein CASSGWQGSSYEQYF.

This clonotype was recorded a few times. This chain links TRBV28 with TRBJ1-1; D gene uncertain. The V and J ends lost 2 bases and 7 bases respectively, with 5 bases between them. CDR3 length: 11 residues. Germline V gene data show CDR1 as MDHEN and CDR2 as SYDVKM. This CDR3 is CASSLRVEAFF. The DNA for the CDR3 is TGTGCCAGCAGTTTACGGGTTGAAGCTTTCTTT.

CDR3 protein: CAWSRGAGYTEAFF. The DNA of the CDR3 is TGTGCCTGGAGTAGGGGGGCGGGGTACACTGAAGCTTTCTTT. The V and J genes are TRBV30 and TRBJ1-1; TRBD1 is a possible D gene (6 bases). V gave up 2 bases and J gave up 3 bases, with 13 bases separating them. The CDR3 sequence is 14 residues long. Germline CDR1 GTSNPN, CDR2 SVGIG (reference sequence).

This clonotype was detected only a few times. This chain connects TRBV4-1 to TRBJ1-4; D is unclear. CDR1 MGHRA and CDR2 YSYEKL come from the germline V gene. The CDR3 is 14 residues long. Between the trimmed V and J ends, which lost 4 bases and 12 bases, there was a span of 18 bases. The CDR3 DNA reads TGCGCCAGCAGCCCCGTGGACGGCGAATGGGAACTGTTTTTT. Protein product: CASSPVDGEWELFF.

This sequence joins TRBV7-3 and TRBJ2-1; D unresolved. The germline CDR1 and CDR2 sequences are SGHTA and FQGTGA. The CDR3 is 12 amino acids. V lost 3 bases and J 2 bases, leaving 2 bases between the germline ends. CDR3 amino acids: CASSFTYNEQFF. The CDR3 region has the DNA TGTGCCAGCAGCTTCACCTACAATGAGCAGTTCTTC. Using reference TRBV7-3 and TRBJ2-1 for the parts outside the CDR3, the full variable domain is GAGVSQTPSNKVTEKGKYVELRCDPISGHTALYWYRQSLGQGPEFLIYFQGTGAADDSGLPNDRFFAVRPEGSVSTLKIQRTERGDSAVYLCASSFTYNEQFFGPGTRLTVL.

This clonotype was found many times. V is TRBV7-2 and J is TRBJ2-1; 8 positions match TRBD2. The length of the CDR3 is 15 residues. CDR1 is SGHTA and CDR2 is FQGNSA in the germline V gene. The J segment lost 3 bases and the V segment lost 5 bases, leaving 6 bases of the junction unmatched. For the CDR3, the DNA is TGTGCCAGCAGCCTCGGGGGGGCCAACTACAATGAGCAGTTCTTC. Amino acid sequence: CASSLGGANYNEQFF.

This clonotype was counted only a few times. The CDR3 DNA follows: TGTGCCAGCAGCTTGAAGGGGGGACTAGCGGAGCAGTACGTC. It yields the protein CASSLKGGLAEQYV. V usage is TRBV5-4 and J usage is TRBJ2-7, with TRBD2 matching over 10 bases. The CDR3 totals 14 residues. J gave up 7 bases and V 1 base, and 5 bases lay outside the gene matches. Per germline, CDR1 SGHNT and CDR2 YYREEE (reference sequence).